The rows below give T cell receptor beta chains drawn from one sample of a study of blood T cell repertoires in COVID-19. Clones were read by immunoSEQ multiplex PCR, and TCRdb kept only the in-frame ones, dropping some. The sample yields fewer than 300,000 clones, 80% to 95% seen once. The specimen sequenced was PBMCs or T cells enriched from blood (not recorded which). These receptor sequences come from a woman younger than 45 who had recovered from COVID-19. Both conserved end residues are part of each CDR3. A D gene is named only where the DNA matches it firmly. Expanded clones get a size class; other rows say once, few or many, or leave the size out.

abundance	d_gene	j_gene	v_gene	CDR3aa	CDR3nt
NA	NA	TRBJ2-2	TRBV4-1	CASSQGGMKNTGELFF	TGCGCCAGCAGCCAAGGGGGCATGAAGAACACCGGGGAGCTGTTTTTT
few	TRBD1	TRBJ1-6	TRBV10-3	CATLRDRGSYNSPLHF	TGTGCCACCCTCCGGGACAGGGGCTCCTATAATTCACCCCTCCACTTT
NA	NA	TRBJ2-1	TRBV27	CASSPLSVGGGYNEQFF	TGTGCCAGCAGTCCCCTTAGCGTCGGGGGAGGCTACAATGAGCAGTTCTTC
NA	TRBD1	TRBJ2-7	TRBV7-8	CASSQQGQGVIGYEQYF	TGTGCCAGCAGCCAACAAGGACAGGGAGTAATTGGCTACGAGCAGTACTTC
NA	TRBD2	TRBJ2-7	TRBV15	CATSRAGLAVLSYEQYF	TGTGCCACCAGCAGAGCGGGACTAGCGGTACTTTCCTACGAGCAGTACTTC
NA	NA	TRBJ1-5	TRBV28	CASSLSQGISNQPQHF	TGTGCCAGCAGTCTCTCACAGGGTATTAGCAATCAGCCCCAGCATTTT
NA	TRBD2	TRBJ2-5	TRBV5-1	CASGLAGPQETQYF	TGCGCCAGCGGGCTAGCGGGACCCCAAGAGACCCAGTACTTC
NA	NA	TRBJ1-4	TRBV19	CASSITATNEKLFF	TGTGCCAGTAGTATTACTGCAACTAATGAAAAACTGTTTTTT
NA	TRBD2	TRBJ2-5	TRBV7-3	CASSWGLDRETQYF	TGTGCCAGCAGTTGGGGACTAGATCGTGAGACCCAGTACTTC
NA	NA	TRBJ2-1	TRBV5-1	CASSREGGSSYNEQFF	TGCGCCAGCAGCAGGGAGGGGGGCAGCTCCTACAATGAGCAGTTCTTC
NA	NA	TRBJ1-2	TRBV28	CASSQPTGRGGYTF	TGTGCCAGCAGCCAACCGACAGGCCGAGGGGGCTACACCTTC
NA	TRBD2	TRBJ2-1	TRBV19	CATHGRRGEQFF	TGTGCCACCCACGGGAGGAGAGGTGAGCAGTTCTTC
NA	TRBD1	TRBJ2-7	TRBV5-6	CASSPGQIYEQYF	TGTGCCAGCAGCCCGGGACAGATCTACGAGCAGTACTTC
once	TRBD2	TRBJ2-1	TRBV7-9	CASSLAGGPAEQFF	TGTGCCAGCAGTCTAGCGGGAGGGCCTGCTGAGCAGTTCTTC
NA	TRBD1	TRBJ1-4	TRBV11-2	CASSSGQGGMTEKLFF	TGTGCCAGCAGCTCGGGACAGGGCGGAATGACAGAAAAACTGTTTTTT
NA	TRBD1	TRBJ2-1	TRBV5-1	CASGIAVGTGGNEQFF	TGCGCCAGCGGCATAGCTGTTGGGACAGGGGGCAATGAGCAGTTCTTC
NA	TRBD1	TRBJ1-1	TRBV3-1/TRBV3-2	CASSRKPGTGRGGSEVNTEAFF	TGTGCCAGCAGCCGAAAACCCGGGACAGGGCGCGGGGGTTCTGAGGTGAACACTGAAGCTTTCTTT
NA	NA	TRBJ1-1	TRBV28	CASTDGQGTEAFF	TGTGCCAGCACCGATGGACAAGGCACTGAAGCTTTCTTT
few	TRBD1	TRBJ1-5	TRBV27	CASRGQGGNQPQHF	TGTGCCAGCAGGGGACAGGGCGGCAATCAGCCCCAGCATTTT
NA	NA	TRBJ1-1	TRBV7-9	CASSQDSSPGTEAFF	TGTGCCAGCAGCCAGGACAGTTCGCCGGGGACTGAAGCTTTCTTT
NA	TRBD1	TRBJ1-2	TRBV27	CASSLSIQGHYGYTF	TGTGCCAGCAGTTTATCGATACAGGGGCACTATGGCTACACCTTC
once	NA	TRBJ1-2	TRBV28	CASSPPTPAGGYTF	TGTGCCAGCAGTCCCCCAACCCCGGCAGGGGGCTACACCTTC
NA	NA	TRBJ1-1	TRBV6-2/TRBV6-3	CASSYSTGATEAFF	TGTGCCAGCAGTTACTCGACAGGCGCCACTGAAGCTTTCTTT
NA	NA	TRBJ2-7	TRBV6-5	CASARSRVGYEQYF	TGTGCCAGCGCTAGGTCCAGGGTCGGGTACGAGCAGTACTTC
few	TRBD1	TRBJ1-2	TRBV19	CASTPATGRNYGYTF	TGTGCCAGTACCCCCGCGACAGGGCGTAACTATGGCTACACCTTC
NA	NA	TRBJ1-2	TRBV28	CASTLQGWNYGYTF	TGTGCCAGCACCTTACAGGGTTGGAACTATGGCTACACCTTC
NA	NA	TRBJ1-5	TRBV28	CASRSYGGRGGQPQHF	TGTGCCAGCAGAAGCTATGGGGGCCGAGGGGGTCAGCCCCAGCATTTT
NA	TRBD2	TRBJ2-3	TRBV25-1	CASSAASGRPSTDTQYF	TGTGCCAGCAGTGCGGCTAGCGGGAGGCCCAGCACAGATACGCAGTATTTT
NA	TRBD2	TRBJ2-4	TRBV4-2	CASSHKGLAGTKNIQYF	TGTGCCAGCAGTCATAAAGGACTAGCGGGAACTAAAAACATTCAGTACTTC
NA	NA	TRBJ1-5	TRBV21-1	CASGPDRTRQDQPQHF	TGTGCCAGCGGACCCGACAGGACGAGGCAGGATCAGCCCCAGCATTTT
NA	NA	TRBJ2-1	TRBV7-2	CASSLVIGNGGEQFF	TGTGCCAGCAGCTTAGTTATCGGGAACGGTGGTGAGCAGTTCTTC
NA	NA	TRBJ1-3	TRBV5-1	CASRLGAGGSGNTIYF	TGCGCCAGCAGGTTGGGGGCCGGGGGCTCTGGAAACACCATATATTTT
NA	NA	TRBJ1-5	TRBV7-9	CASSLASGLNSNQPQHF	TGTGCCAGCAGCTTAGCGTCGGGACTCAATAGCAATCAGCCCCAGCATTTT
NA	TRBD2	TRBJ2-3	TRBV3-1/TRBV3-2	CASRYGTRADTQYF	TGTGCCAGCAGGTACGGGACTAGAGCAGATACGCAGTATTTT
NA	NA	TRBJ1-2	TRBV5-4	CASSSTGLNYGYTF	TGTGCCAGCAGCTCCACAGGGCTAAACTATGGCTACACCTTC
NA	TRBD2	TRBJ2-7	TRBV6-5	CASSSDSGKQYF	TGTGCCAGCAGTTCTGATAGCGGGAAGCAGTACTTC
NA	NA	TRBJ1-1	TRBV3-1/TRBV3-2	CASSQDVQVFSTEAFF	TGTGCCAGCAGCCAAGATGTTCAGGTTTTCTCCACTGAAGCTTTCTTT
NA	TRBD1	TRBJ1-5	TRBV19	CASSIRGRTGRQPQHF	TGTGCCAGTAGTATAAGGGGCAGGACAGGGCGCCAGCCCCAGCATTTT
NA	TRBD2	TRBJ2-1	TRBV9	CASNEAGGNEQFF	TGTGCCAGCAATGAGGCGGGAGGAAATGAGCAGTTCTTC
NA	TRBD2	TRBJ2-1	TRBV3-1/TRBV3-2	CASRPLAGADEQFF	TGTGCCAGCAGACCCTTAGCGGGAGCAGATGAGCAGTTCTTC
once	TRBD1	TRBJ1-6	TRBV5-6	CASSEDRGNSPLHF	TGTGCCAGCAGCGAGGACAGGGGAAATTCACCCCTCCACTTT
NA	TRBD1	TRBJ1-5	TRBV2	CASSSRGLGSNQPQHF	TGTGCCAGCAGCTCCAGGGGGCTTGGTAGCAATCAGCCCCAGCATTTT
NA	TRBD1	TRBJ2-7	TRBV5-4	CASSLDRHYEQYF	TGTGCCAGCAGCCTGGACAGGCACTACGAGCAGTACTTC
NA	NA	TRBJ1-1	TRBV28	CASRGTAWNTEAFF	TGTGCCAGCAGAGGAACAGCCTGGAACACTGAAGCTTTCTTT
NA	TRBD2	TRBJ2-3	TRBV6-4	CASSKLAGGADTQYF	TGTGCCAGCAGTAAACTAGCGGGAGGGGCAGATACGCAGTATTTT
NA	NA	TRBJ1-1	TRBV5-1	CASSSTDRYTEAFF	TGCGCCAGCAGCTCCACCGACAGGTACACTGAAGCTTTCTTT
NA	TRBD1	TRBJ2-1	TRBV2	CASSEATGQGHNEQFF	TGTGCCAGCAGTGAAGCGACCGGACAGGGTCACAATGAGCAGTTCTTC
NA	TRBD2	TRBJ2-7	TRBV11-3	CASSLAGLAGDEQYF	TGTGCCAGCAGCTTAGCGGGCCTAGCGGGAGACGAGCAGTACTTC
NA	TRBD2	TRBJ2-7	TRBV29-1	CSFKETSGSEQYF	TGCAGCTTTAAGGAGACTAGCGGGAGCGAGCAGTACTTC
once	TRBD2	TRBJ2-1	TRBV19	CASSPGLVGNEQFF	TGTGCCAGTAGTCCAGGACTAGTGGGCAATGAGCAGTTCTTC
NA	NA	TRBJ2-1	TRBV5-8	CASSLGPGDNEQFF	TGTGCCAGCAGCTTGGGCCCAGGCGACAATGAGCAGTTCTTC
NA	TRBD1	TRBJ1-4	TRBV5-6	CASSLAGTDNEKLFF	TGTGCCAGCAGCTTAGCCGGGACAGATAATGAAAAACTGTTTTTT
NA	NA	TRBJ2-7	TRBV11-1	CASSRTGKHEQYF	TGTGCCAGCAGCCGAACAGGGAAGCACGAGCAGTACTTC
NA	TRBD1	TRBJ1-1	TRBV6-5	CASSYAQGANTEAFF	TGTGCCAGCAGTTACGCCCAGGGGGCTAACACTGAAGCTTTCTTT
once	NA	TRBJ2-7	TRBV29-1	CSAGKAVYEQYF	TGCAGCGCCGGGAAGGCGGTCTACGAGCAGTACTTC
NA	TRBD1	TRBJ1-2	TRBV7-8	CASSLAGQRGSGYGYTF	TGTGCCAGCAGCTTAGCGGGACAGAGAGGTTCGGGGTATGGCTACACCTTC